These T cell receptor beta chains were read from a single sample in a study of shared clonotypes between healthy human individuals. TCRdb's copy holds only in-frame clones and misses some; the assay was immunoSEQ multiplex PCR. The top ten hold roughly 24% of the sample, which has about 120,000 clones, about 62% seen once. The specimen was memory CD8+ T cells sorted from blood. These receptors all come from a woman aged 25 to 39 in good health. CDR3s include the opening cysteine and the closing phenylalanine or tryptophan. Fields, in order: clone size, J gene, D gene, V gene, CDR3 protein, CDR3 DNA. A D gene is named only where the DNA matches it firmly. Rows may omit the clone size; those that give it use once, few, many or a size class.

clone_size: NA; j_call: TRBJ2-3; d_call: TRBD1; v_call: TRBV5-4; cdr3_aa: CASSYPGQSQDTQYF; cdr3_nt: TGTGCCAGCAGCTATCCGGGACAGAGTCAAGATACGCAGTATTTT
clone_size: NA; j_call: TRBJ2-5; d_call: TRBD1; v_call: TRBV9; cdr3_aa: CASSEGQGRETQYF; cdr3_nt: TGTGCCAGCAGCGAGGGACAGGGGAGAGAGACCCAGTACTTC
clone_size: NA; j_call: TRBJ2-3; d_call: TRBD2; v_call: TRBV4-1; cdr3_aa: CASSRIAGEGDTQYF; cdr3_nt: TGCGCCAGCAGCCGAATAGCGGGAGAGGGAGATACGCAGTATTTT
clone_size: NA; j_call: TRBJ2-2; d_call: NA; v_call: TRBV5-1; cdr3_aa: CASSLGLQGRATGELFF; cdr3_nt: TGCGCCAGCAGTTTGGGACTCCAGGGGAGGGCCACCGGGGAGCTGTTTTTT
clone_size: few; j_call: TRBJ2-2; d_call: TRBD2; v_call: TRBV25-1; cdr3_aa: CATLAGGNTGELFF; cdr3_nt: TGTGCCACCTTAGCGGGAGGGAACACCGGGGAGCTGTTTTTT
clone_size: NA; j_call: TRBJ2-7; d_call: NA; v_call: TRBV7-9; cdr3_aa: CASSLEYAATGEQYF; cdr3_nt: TGTGCCAGCAGCTTAGAGTATGCGGCGACCGGCGAGCAGTACTTC
clone_size: NA; j_call: TRBJ2-2; d_call: NA; v_call: TRBV13; cdr3_aa: CASSSHLQGSGELFF; cdr3_nt: TGTGCCAGCAGCTCTCATTTACAGGGTTCCGGGGAGCTGTTTTTT
clone_size: NA; j_call: TRBJ1-4; d_call: NA; v_call: TRBV30; cdr3_aa: CAWSVGGTLFF; cdr3_nt: TGTGCCTGGAGTGTCGGAGGGACTTTGTTTTTT
clone_size: medium-sized; j_call: TRBJ2-7; d_call: TRBD2; v_call: TRBV6-1; cdr3_aa: CASSERTSGINEQYF; cdr3_nt: TGTGCCAGCAGTGAAAGGACTAGCGGGATTAACGAGCAGTACTTC
clone_size: NA; j_call: TRBJ1-3; d_call: NA; v_call: TRBV28; cdr3_aa: CASSIRTENSGNTIYF; cdr3_nt: TGTGCCAGCAGTATACGGACGGAAAACTCTGGAAACACCATATATTTT
clone_size: NA; j_call: TRBJ1-2; d_call: NA; v_call: TRBV7-9; cdr3_aa: CASSQLDTDYGYTF; cdr3_nt: TGTGCCAGCAGCCAACTGGACACGGACTATGGCTACACCTTC
clone_size: NA; j_call: TRBJ1-1; d_call: NA; v_call: TRBV15; cdr3_aa: CATSRGTDSNTEAFF; cdr3_nt: TGTGCCACCAGCAGAGGGACAGACTCGAACACTGAAGCTTTCTTT
clone_size: NA; j_call: TRBJ2-1; d_call: TRBD2; v_call: TRBV27; cdr3_aa: CATKLARDYNEQFF; cdr3_nt: TGTGCCACCAAACTAGCGCGAGACTACAATGAGCAGTTCTTC
clone_size: NA; j_call: TRBJ1-2; d_call: NA; v_call: TRBV30; cdr3_aa: CVMGPAGYTF; cdr3_nt: TGTGTCATGGGACCGGCTGGCTACACCTTC
clone_size: many; j_call: TRBJ2-1; d_call: TRBD2; v_call: TRBV6-4; cdr3_aa: CASSELAGRGDEQFF; cdr3_nt: TGTGCCAGCAGTGAACTAGCGGGGAGAGGTGATGAGCAGTTCTTC
clone_size: NA; j_call: TRBJ2-2; d_call: NA; v_call: TRBV15; cdr3_aa: CATSDAGGELFF; cdr3_nt: TGTGCCACCAGCGACGCGGGAGGGGAGCTGTTTTTT
clone_size: many; j_call: TRBJ2-7; d_call: TRBD2; v_call: TRBV28; cdr3_aa: CASRNQGVGDYYEQYF; cdr3_nt: TGTGCCAGCAGAAACCAGGGTGTGGGGGACTACTACGAGCAGTACTTC
clone_size: NA; j_call: TRBJ2-7; d_call: TRBD2; v_call: TRBV27; cdr3_aa: CASSLWSGSYEQYF; cdr3_nt: TGTGCCAGCAGTTTATGGAGCGGGAGCTACGAGCAGTACTTC
clone_size: NA; j_call: TRBJ2-7; d_call: NA; v_call: TRBV27; cdr3_aa: CASSGSVRAYEQYF; cdr3_nt: TGTGCCAGCAGCGGTTCGGTTAGGGCCTACGAGCAGTACTTC
clone_size: once; j_call: TRBJ2-7; d_call: TRBD1; v_call: TRBV13; cdr3_aa: CASSLGTGQGDFSYEQYF; cdr3_nt: TGTGCCAGCAGCTTAGGCACGGGACAGGGGGATTTCTCCTACGAGCAGTACTTC
clone_size: many; j_call: TRBJ2-2; d_call: TRBD2; v_call: TRBV7-9; cdr3_aa: CASSFPRLAGGVGELFF; cdr3_nt: TGTGCCAGCAGCTTCCCAAGACTAGCGGGAGGGGTCGGGGAGCTGTTTTTT
clone_size: NA; j_call: TRBJ1-2; d_call: NA; v_call: TRBV28; cdr3_aa: CASSLPGPFVYGYTF; cdr3_nt: TGTGCCAGCAGTTTACCTGGACCTTTTGTATATGGCTACACCTTC
clone_size: NA; j_call: TRBJ2-2; d_call: TRBD1; v_call: TRBV4-1; cdr3_aa: CASSARQGNTGELFF; cdr3_nt: TGCGCCAGCAGCGCCCGACAGGGAAACACCGGGGAGCTGTTTTTT
clone_size: NA; j_call: TRBJ2-7; d_call: TRBD2; v_call: TRBV11-2; cdr3_aa: CASSVAGGYYEQYF; cdr3_nt: TGTGCCAGCAGCGTAGCGGGAGGATACTACGAGCAGTACTTC
clone_size: NA; j_call: TRBJ2-7; d_call: TRBD1; v_call: TRBV7-9; cdr3_aa: CASTPGTGASEQYF; cdr3_nt: TGTGCCAGCACCCCCGGGACAGGGGCGAGCGAGCAGTACTTC
clone_size: NA; j_call: TRBJ2-7; d_call: NA; v_call: TRBV10-3; cdr3_aa: CATSAGEQYF; cdr3_nt: TGTGCCACCAGCGCCGGCGAGCAGTACTTC
clone_size: NA; j_call: TRBJ2-3; d_call: TRBD2; v_call: TRBV29-1; cdr3_aa: CSDGGDFRGTQYF; cdr3_nt: TGCAGCGATGGGGGGGACTTCAGAGGTACGCAGTATTTT
clone_size: NA; j_call: TRBJ1-2; d_call: TRBD1; v_call: TRBV10-3; cdr3_aa: CAISGTGNYGYTF; cdr3_nt: TGTGCCATCAGTGGGACAGGGAACTATGGCTACACCTTC
clone_size: NA; j_call: TRBJ2-7; d_call: TRBD2; v_call: TRBV6-5; cdr3_aa: CASRATSEAYEQYF; cdr3_nt: TGTGCCAGCAGGGCGACTAGCGAGGCCTACGAGCAGTACTTC
clone_size: NA; j_call: TRBJ1-5; d_call: TRBD1; v_call: TRBV19; cdr3_aa: CASRWDSNQPQHF; cdr3_nt: TGTGCCAGTAGGTGGGACAGTAATCAGCCCCAGCATTTT
clone_size: NA; j_call: TRBJ2-3; d_call: TRBD1; v_call: TRBV5-8; cdr3_aa: CASRDRGTDTQYF; cdr3_nt: TGTGCCAGCAGGGACAGGGGGACAGATACGCAGTATTTT
clone_size: once; j_call: TRBJ1-2; d_call: NA; v_call: TRBV11-3; cdr3_aa: CASSRGAGYTF; cdr3_nt: TGTGCCAGCAGCCGAGGGGCTGGCTACACCTTC
clone_size: NA; j_call: TRBJ2-7; d_call: NA; v_call: TRBV6-5; cdr3_aa: CASSVHRIYEQYF; cdr3_nt: TGTGCCAGCAGTGTCCACAGGATCTACGAGCAGTACTTC
clone_size: NA; j_call: TRBJ1-1; d_call: NA; v_call: TRBV13; cdr3_aa: CASSRFRANTEAFF; cdr3_nt: TGTGCCAGCAGCAGGTTCCGGGCGAACACTGAAGCTTTCTTT
clone_size: once; j_call: TRBJ2-2; d_call: TRBD1; v_call: TRBV5-1; cdr3_aa: CASSNRGTNTGELFF; cdr3_nt: TGCGCCAGCAGCAACAGGGGGACGAACACCGGGGAGCTGTTTTTT
clone_size: NA; j_call: TRBJ2-7; d_call: TRBD1; v_call: TRBV6-1; cdr3_aa: CASSRDWTGVHEQYF; cdr3_nt: TGTGCCAGCAGTCGTGATTGGACAGGGGTCCACGAGCAGTACTTC
clone_size: NA; j_call: TRBJ2-3; d_call: NA; v_call: TRBV11-2; cdr3_aa: CASSFFGERGDTQYF; cdr3_nt: TGTGCCAGCAGCTTCTTCGGGGAAAGGGGCGATACGCAGTATTTT
clone_size: NA; j_call: TRBJ2-7; d_call: NA; v_call: TRBV28; cdr3_aa: CASSYSSSYEQYF; cdr3_nt: TGTGCCAGCAGTTACAGTTCCTCCTACGAGCAGTACTTC
clone_size: NA; j_call: TRBJ2-7; d_call: NA; v_call: TRBV5-4; cdr3_aa: CASSFGHGGPDEQYF; cdr3_nt: TGTGCCAGCAGCTTTGGTCACGGAGGACCGGACGAGCAGTACTTC
clone_size: few; j_call: TRBJ1-2; d_call: NA; v_call: TRBV28; cdr3_aa: CASSRQASSYTF; cdr3_nt: TGTGCCAGCAGCCGGCAGGCCTCTTCCTACACCTTC
clone_size: once; j_call: TRBJ1-2; d_call: NA; v_call: TRBV28; cdr3_aa: CASSGTFGGYTF; cdr3_nt: TGTGCCAGCAGTGGGACCTTCGGGGGCTACACCTTC
clone_size: many; j_call: TRBJ2-1; d_call: TRBD2; v_call: TRBV6-4; cdr3_aa: CASSVSAGGFNEQFF; cdr3_nt: TGTGCCAGCAGTGTATCAGCGGGAGGCTTCAATGAGCAGTTCTTC
clone_size: NA; j_call: TRBJ2-1; d_call: NA; v_call: TRBV4-1; cdr3_aa: CASSQVSRGAYNEQFF; cdr3_nt: TGCGCCAGCAGCCAGGTCTCTAGGGGGGCATACAATGAGCAGTTCTTC
clone_size: NA; j_call: TRBJ2-3; d_call: NA; v_call: TRBV5-4; cdr3_aa: CASSQTLGDTQYF; cdr3_nt: TGTGCCAGCAGCCAAACGCTCGGAGATACGCAGTATTTT
clone_size: NA; j_call: TRBJ2-7; d_call: NA; v_call: TRBV30; cdr3_aa: CAWSVQGGAREQYF; cdr3_nt: TGTGCCTGGAGTGTCCAGGGCGGGGCAAGGGAGCAGTACTTC
clone_size: NA; j_call: TRBJ1-2; d_call: NA; v_call: TRBV18; cdr3_aa: CASSPATANYGYTF; cdr3_nt: TGTGCCAGCTCACCAGCGACCGCTAACTATGGCTACACCTTC
clone_size: few; j_call: TRBJ2-3; d_call: NA; v_call: TRBV6-1; cdr3_aa: CASSELQGSTDTQYF; cdr3_nt: TGTGCCAGCAGTGAATTACAGGGCAGCACAGATACGCAGTATTTT
clone_size: NA; j_call: TRBJ2-7; d_call: NA; v_call: TRBV4-1; cdr3_aa: CASSQATAKYEQYF; cdr3_nt: TGCGCCAGCAGCCAAGCGACAGCCAAGTACGAGCAGTACTTC
clone_size: few; j_call: TRBJ1-6; d_call: NA; v_call: TRBV19; cdr3_aa: CASSQQGPNSPLHF; cdr3_nt: TGTGCCAGTAGTCAGCAGGGACCTAATTCACCCCTCCACTTT
clone_size: NA; j_call: TRBJ2-7; d_call: TRBD2; v_call: TRBV4-2; cdr3_aa: CASSARTSGTWLYEQYF; cdr3_nt: TGTGCCAGCAGCGCTAGGACTAGCGGAACCTGGCTTTACGAGCAGTACTTC